This entry lists 9 T cell receptor beta chains sequenced from one sample in a study of blood T cell repertoires in COVID-19. Some clones are missing from TCRdb's copy, which holds only in-frame ones; the method was immunoSEQ multiplex PCR. The data show approximately 250,000 clones, with about 88% seen just once and roughly 5% held by the top ten. The sample was peripheral blood. The receptors come from a woman aged 55-69 years with COVID-19, enrolled during active disease.

V is TRBV6-6 and J is TRBJ1-4; D perhaps matches TRBD1 (6 bases). Germline lookup yields CDR1 MNHNY and CDR2 SVGAGI (reference sequence). CDR3 size: 15 residues. V gave up 5 bases and J gave up 0 bases, with 10 bases separating them. DNA for the CDR3: TGTGCCAGCAGTCCCGAGGGGGCAACTAATGAAAAACTGTTTTTT. Protein product: CASSPEGATNEKLFF.

In its sample, this clone was seen once. This chain connects TRBV24-1 to TRBJ1-1, with a possible D match to TRBD1 (5 bases). This CDR3 spans 14 amino acids. Per the germline V gene, CDR1 is KGHDR and CDR2 is SFDVKD. Between the trimmed V and J ends, which lost 7 bases and 5 bases, there was a span of 16 bases. CDR3 coding DNA: TGTGCCACCAGCCCCCCTGGGGCTGGGACTGAAGCTTTCTTT. Translation: CATSPPGAGTEAFF.

The chain recombines TRBV19 with TRBJ2-1; tentative D call: TRBD2 (5 bases). The CDR3 contains 15 residues. V was cut by 3 bases and J by 9 bases, with 18 bases left in between. The germline V gene encodes CDR1 LNHDA and CDR2 SQIVND (reference sequence). CDR3 sequence (DNA): TGTGCCAGTAGTATCACAGCGCGGAGGAACAGTGAGCAGTTCTTC. Encoded protein: CASSITARRNSEQFF. Full variable domain (outside the CDR3, taken from reference TRBV19 and TRBJ2-1): DGGITQSPKYLFRKEGQNVTLSCEQNLNHDAMYWYRQDPGQGLRLIYYSQIVNDFQKGDIAEGYSVSREKKESFPLTVTSAQKNPTAFYLCASSITARRNSEQFFGPGTRLTVL.

The chain joins TRBV7-5 to TRBJ2-1; the table's D call, TRBD1, was not checked against the DNA. TRBV7-5 is tagged as a pseudogene. The CDR3 is 20 residues long. This CDR3 reads CARSSRSRDRGALGYNEQFF. For the CDR3, the DNA is TGTGCCAGAAGCTCCCGGTCCCGGGACAGAGGGGCACTTGGCTACAATGAGCAGTTCTTC.

The gene calls are TRBV13 and TRBJ1-2; a possible D gene is TRBD1 (6 bases). The CDR3 loop spans 15 amino acids. In germline, CDR1 is PRHDT, CDR2 FYEKMQ (reference sequence). V was clipped by 5 bases and J by 4 bases, with 17 bases between them. The CDR3 DNA is TGTGCCAGCAGCCCCGGGACAAGCCAATCCTATGGCTACACCTTC. Its protein is CASSPGTSQSYGYTF.

V usage is TRBV14 and J usage is TRBJ1-1; weak D call: TRBD1 (6 bases). Germline lookup yields CDR1 SGHDN and CDR2 FVKESK. The CDR3 runs to 13 residues. V was trimmed by 3 bases and J by 7 bases, leaving 12 bases between them. As DNA, the CDR3 is TGTGCCAGCAGCCAGAGCAGGGGTGGTGAAGCTTTCTTT. The encoded protein is CASSQSRGGEAFF.

The rearrangement joins TRBV27 to TRBJ1-5, with unresolved D. The CDR3 runs 15 residues. CDR1 MNHEY and CDR2 SMNVEV come from the germline V gene (reference sequence). The V and J ends lost 4 bases and 2 bases respectively, with 12 bases between them. The chain's CDR3 is CASSYSPFGNQPQHF. The CDR3 region has the DNA TGTGCCAGCAGTTACTCCCCGTTCGGCAATCAGCCCCAGCATTTT.

The gene calls are TRBV6-5 and TRBJ2-7; no reliable D call. From germline, CDR1 is MNHEY and CDR2 SVGAGI. Trimming pared 2 bases from V and 5 bases from J, leaving 4 bases between. The length of the CDR3 is 11 residues. The CDR3, as DNA: TGTGCCAGCAGTTACCACAACGAGCAGTACTTC. It encodes CASSYHNEQYF.

This clone was recorded only once. This chain uses TRBV27 with TRBJ2-1; TRBD1 aligns across 10 bases. Germline V gives CDR1 MNHEY, CDR2 SMNVEV (reference sequence). V shed 4 bases and J 6 bases; nucleotides not matched to a gene: 6. The CDR3 spans 15 residues. CDR3 DNA: TGTGCCAGCAGTTCCGGACAGGGGGGAATCAATGAGCAGTTCTTC. Protein: CASSSGQGGINEQFF.